Listed below are T cell receptor beta chains from one sample, sequenced in a study of blood T cell repertoires in COVID-19. Method: immunoSEQ multiplex PCR; TCRdb's copy keeps in-frame clones and lacks some. The repertoire has approximately 230,000 clones, about nine tenths of them found once; the top ten carry about 16%. The sequencing sample was made of PBMCs or T cells enriched from blood (not recorded which). All receptors come from a man between 18 and 35 years old who had recovered from COVID-19. The CDR3 runs from the conserved cysteine through the conserved F or W. A D gene is named only where the DNA matches it firmly. The size entry is marked missing in some rows and otherwise reads once, few, many or a size class.

14 | - | TRBD1 | TRBJ1-1 | TRBV6-5 | CASSWVDRDTEAFF | TGTGCCAGCAGTTGGGTCGACAGGGACACTGAAGCTTTCTTT
14 | - | - | TRBJ2-5 | TRBV24-1 | CATPRGPLQETQYF | TGTGCCACCCCGAGAGGCCCCCTACAAGAGACCCAGTACTTC
15 | - | - | TRBJ2-3 | TRBV5-1 | CASSLGTIPTDTQYF | TGCGCCAGCAGCTTGGGGACAATCCCCACAGATACGCAGTATTTT
15 | - | TRBD2 | TRBJ2-5 | TRBV15 | CATSRDRLAGETQYF | TGTGCCACCAGCAGAGATAGACTAGCGGGGGAGACCCAGTACTTC
19 | - | TRBD2 | TRBJ2-3 | TRBV11-3 | CASSLFRGATSGGRDTQYF | TGTGCCAGCAGCTTATTCCGAGGGGCTACTAGCGGAGGCAGGGATACGCAGTATTTT
13 | - | - | TRBJ1-1 | TRBV10-3 | CAISEGENTEAFF | TGTGCCATCAGTGAAGGAGAGAACACTGAAGCTTTCTTT
16 | - | TRBD1 | TRBJ1-5 | TRBV5-5 | CASSSQVTGIVQPQHF | TGTGCCAGCAGCTCGCAGGTGACAGGGATAGTACAGCCCCAGCATTTT
16 | - | TRBD1 | TRBJ2-2 | TRBV4-1 | CASSQNSGTVAGELFF | TGCGCCAGCAGCCAAAACTCCGGGACAGTCGCCGGGGAGCTGTTTTTT
15 | once | TRBD1 | TRBJ2-5 | TRBV11-3 | CASSRRTGSQETQYF | TGTGCCAGCAGCCGACGGACAGGTTCCCAAGAGACCCAGTACTTC
12 | - | - | TRBJ1-1 | TRBV5-5 | CASSARQTEAFF | TGTGCCAGCAGCGCCCGACAGACCGAAGCTTTCTTT
14 | - | - | TRBJ1-2 | TRBV30 | CAWSVLGQNYGYTF | TGTGCCTGGAGTGTACTCGGTCAAAACTATGGCTACACCTTC
13 | once | - | TRBJ2-5 | TRBV7-2 | CASSLVGRETQYF | TGTGCCAGCAGCTTAGTGGGGCGGGAGACCCAGTACTTC
17 | - | TRBD1 | TRBJ2-7 | TRBV14 | CASSQERPTGNAYEQYF | TGTGCCAGCAGCCAAGAAAGACCGACAGGGAACGCCTACGAGCAGTACTTC
15 | few | TRBD1 | TRBJ1-1 | TRBV15 | CATSRGQGGRTEAFF | TGTGCCACCAGCAGAGGACAGGGAGGAAGGACTGAAGCTTTCTTT
15 | - | - | TRBJ1-1 | TRBV3-1/TRBV3-2 | CASSQGQAASGEAFF | TGTGCCAGCAGCCAAGGACAGGCCGCGAGTGGTGAAGCTTTCTTT
15 | - | - | TRBJ1-6 | TRBV27 | CASSLRPGFNSPLHF | TGTGCCAGCAGTTTAAGACCGGGATTTAATTCACCCCTCCACTTT
14 | once | - | TRBJ1-2 | TRBV3-1/TRBV3-2 | CASSQDGEPYGYTF | TGTGCCAGCAGCCAAGATGGTGAGCCATATGGCTACACCTTC
16 | - | TRBD1 | TRBJ1-2 | TRBV7-2 | CASRTRDRGSGYGYTF | TGTGCCAGCAGGACCCGGGACAGGGGGTCGGGCTATGGCTACACCTTC
16 | - | TRBD1 | TRBJ1-1 | TRBV18 | CASSPRTGYRNTEAFF | TGTGCCAGCTCACCGCGGACAGGATATAGGAACACTGAAGCTTTCTTT
19 | - | TRBD2 | TRBJ2-1 | TRBV6-2/TRBV6-3 | CASSHLTSGTPPSYNEQFF | TGTGCCAGCAGCCATTTGACTAGCGGGACCCCCCCCTCCTACAATGAGCAGTTCTTC
16 | - | TRBD2 | TRBJ2-7 | TRBV5-6 | CASSLEGLAGSYEQYF | TGTGCCAGCAGCTTGGAAGGACTAGCGGGCTCCTACGAGCAGTACTTC
14 | once | - | TRBJ2-3 | TRBV19 | CASSIGGSSDTQYF | TGTGCCAGTAGTATCGGAGGGTCCAGTGATACGCAGTATTTT
15 | - | - | TRBJ1-1 | TRBV5-1 | CASSFYSEANTEAFF | TGCGCCAGCAGCTTCTATTCAGAGGCTAACACTGAAGCTTTCTTT
17 | - | TRBD2 | TRBJ2-1 | TRBV27 | CASSLAGLAGPSGEQFF | TGTGCCAGCAGTTTAGCAGGACTAGCGGGACCCAGCGGTGAGCAGTTCTTC
14 | - | TRBD2 | TRBJ2-1 | TRBV7-3 | CASSLGLAGGEQFF | TGTGCCAGCAGCCTGGGACTAGCGGGCGGGGAGCAGTTCTTC
15 | - | TRBD1 | TRBJ1-3 | TRBV18 | CASSPHRGPGNTIYF | TGTGCCAGCTCACCTCACAGGGGACCGGGGAACACCATATATTTT
15 | - | - | TRBJ1-2 | TRBV19 | CASSLSGEGGYGYTF | TGTGCCAGTAGTTTGTCAGGGGAAGGTGGCTATGGCTACACCTTC
15 | - | TRBD1 | TRBJ1-2 | TRBV5-6 | CASTPRRQGGYGYTF | TGTGCCAGCACCCCGCGGAGGCAGGGGGGCTATGGCTACACCTTC
14 | few | TRBD1 | TRBJ2-5 | TRBV6-5 | CASSGQGAAETQYF | TGTGCCAGCAGCGGACAGGGGGCCGCGGAGACCCAGTACTTC
16 | - | - | TRBJ2-2 | TRBV19 | CASSRRGAPNTGELFF | TGTGCCAGTAGCAGGCGCGGGGCCCCGAACACCGGGGAGCTGTTTTTT
15 | - | - | TRBJ2-7 | TRBV27 | CASSPSLAGQDEQYF | TGTGCCAGCAGCCCGTCGTTGGCGGGTCAAGACGAGCAGTACTTC
11 | once | - | TRBJ2-5 | TRBV18 | CASSTSETQYF | TGTGCCAGCTCGACTTCGGAGACCCAGTACTTC
15 | few | TRBD1 | TRBJ2-7 | TRBV5-4 | CASSGWDRGSGEQYF | TGTGCCAGCAGCGGATGGGACAGGGGGTCCGGCGAGCAGTACTTC
12 | few | - | TRBJ1-2 | TRBV24-1 | CATSDSGYGYTF | TGTGCCACCAGTGATTCAGGGTACGGCTACACCTTC
14 | - | TRBD1 | TRBJ1-2 | TRBV29-1 | CSVDPGQGSYGYTF | TGCAGCGTGGACCCGGGACAGGGATCATATGGCTACACCTTC
13 | once | - | TRBJ1-2 | TRBV30 | CAWASGAIYGYTF | TGTGCCTGGGCGTCAGGGGCGATTTATGGCTACACCTTC
16 | - | TRBD1 | TRBJ2-1 | TRBV27 | CASSPQQGEDYNEQFF | TGTGCCAGCAGCCCCCAACAGGGGGAGGACTACAATGAGCAGTTCTTC
13 | - | - | TRBJ2-1 | TRBV6-5 | CASSPSLYNEQFF | TGTGCCAGCAGTCCCTCCCTATACAATGAGCAGTTCTTC
12 | - | - | TRBJ1-1 | TRBV5-4 | CASSLDSTEAFF | TGTGCCAGCAGCTTGGACAGCACTGAAGCTTTCTTT
18 | - | TRBD1 | TRBJ1-2 | TRBV5-5 | CASSSNRDRNFSVHGYTF | TGTGCCAGCAGCTCCAACCGGGACAGAAATTTCTCGGTCCATGGCTACACCTTC
17 | - | TRBD2 | TRBJ2-1 | TRBV9 | CASSVAAGGETYNEQFF | TGTGCCAGCAGCGTAGCGGCGGGGGGGGAAACTTACAATGAGCAGTTCTTC
12 | - | - | TRBJ1-1 | TRBV7-9 | CASSPDISEAFF | TGTGCCAGCAGTCCTGACATCTCTGAAGCTTTCTTT
13 | - | - | TRBJ2-7 | TRBV18 | CASSQGQSYEQYF | TGTGCCAGCTCACAAGGACAGAGCTACGAGCAGTACTTC
17 | - | - | TRBJ2-1 | TRBV7-6 | CASSLMGREFSYNEQFF | TGTGCCAGCAGCTTAATGGGCCGGGAATTCTCCTACAATGAGCAGTTCTTC
14 | - | TRBD2 | TRBJ2-1 | TRBV20-1 | CSASRSGSNNEQFF | TGCAGTGCTAGTAGGAGCGGGAGCAACAATGAGCAGTTCTTC
16 | - | - | TRBJ2-1 | TRBV4-1 | CASSLLAGTQGNEQFF | TGCGCCAGCAGCCTGTTAGCCGGGACCCAGGGGAATGAGCAGTTCTTC
13 | - | - | TRBJ1-4 | TRBV2 | CASSRQDNEKLFF | TGTGCCAGCAGTCGACAGGATAATGAAAAACTGTTTTTT
15 | - | - | TRBJ1-2 | TRBV15 | CATSERGRLWYGYTF | TGTGCCACCAGCGAGCGGGGCCGATTATGGTATGGCTACACCTTC